These 20 T cell receptor beta chains were sequenced from one sample in a study of shared clonotypes between healthy human individuals. Method: immunoSEQ multiplex PCR; TCRdb's copy keeps in-frame clones and lacks some. The sample consists of some 1,900,000 clones, roughly 95% of them appearing once. Naive CD8 cells comprised CD45RO-negative, CCR7-positively selected cells, excluding terminally differentiated effector memory CD45RA+ cells. The sequencing input was naive CD8+ T cells sorted from blood. Every receptor here comes from a man in his late teens or twenties in good health.

The chain links TRBV4-1 to TRBJ2-7; tentatively, D is TRBD2 (6 bases). Per the germline V gene, CDR1 is MGHRA and CDR2 is YSYEKL. Trimming pared 3 bases from V and 5 bases from J, leaving 17 bases between. This CDR3 has 15 residues. CDR3 nucleotide sequence: TGCGCCAGCAGCCACCGGGACTCACCAAACAACGAGCAGTACTTC. Translation gives CASSHRDSPNNEQYF.

This chain joins TRBV7-9 and TRBJ1-1; D is undetermined. Trimming shortened V by 1 base and J by 1 base, and 19 bases separated the two germline ends. From germline, CDR1 is SEHNR and CDR2 FQNEAQ (reference sequence). The CDR3 loop spans 18 amino acids. CDR3 bases: TGTGCCAGCAGCTTAGACCGGCCCATTTTGGACGGGAACACTGAAGCTTTCTTT. Translation gives CASSLDRPILDGNTEAFF.

The V gene is TRBV5-1, the J gene TRBJ2-7, with 11 bases that match TRBD1. The CDR3 is 16 residues long. Unmatched junction bases numbered 6, after V lost 0 bases and J lost 4 bases. Germline V CDR1 and CDR2: SGHRS, YFSETQ. The CDR3 sequence is CASSLVPDRGPYEQYF. The DNA for the CDR3 is TGCGCCAGCAGCTTGGTCCCGGACAGGGGGCCTTACGAGCAGTACTTC.

This chain uses TRBV10-1 with TRBJ1-5; unclear D gene. The CDR3 length is 13 residues. Germline CDR1 reads WNHNN; CDR2 reads SYGVQD (reference sequence). Trimming pared 6 bases from V and 0 bases from J, leaving 6 bases between. Here the CDR3 DNA reads TGCGCCAGCAGCCACAATAGCAATCAGCCCCAGCATTTT. Translated, it gives CASSHNSNQPQHF.

The chain couples TRBV2 to TRBJ2-1; 9 nucleotides align to TRBD2. This CDR3 is built from 15 residues. The V and J ends lost 4 bases and 7 bases, in that order; junction bases with no gene match: 8. Germline V gene data show CDR1 as SNHLY and CDR2 as FYNNEI. CDR3 DNA: TGTGCCAGCAGTGGGCGGCGGGAGGGGGTAAATGAGCAGTTCTTC. It codes for CASSGRREGVNEQFF.

The rearrangement links TRBV4-1 to TRBJ1-5; D unresolved. The CDR3 spans 15 residues. Germline CDR1 and CDR2: MGHRA and YSYEKL. V dropped 0 bases and J dropped 5 bases, with 11 bases sitting between them. In DNA form, the CDR3 reads TGCGCCAGCAGCCAAGAGGGAGGGCAATATCAGCCCCAGCATTTT. Its protein product is CASSQEGGQYQPQHF.

The gene calls are TRBV13 and TRBJ2-7; 9 bases match TRBD2. V shed 2 bases and J 2 bases; nucleotides not matched to a gene: 7. The germline gives CDR1 PRHDT, CDR2 FYEKMQ (reference sequence). The CDR3 has 16 residues. The DNA for the CDR3 is TGTGCCAGCAGCTTATCTAGCGGGAAAGACACCTACGAGCAGTACTTC. This gives the protein CASSLSSGKDTYEQYF. The variable domain in full, with the rest retrieved from reference TRBV13 and TRBJ2-7, is AAGVIQSPRHLIKEKRETATLKCYPIPRHDTVYWYQQGPGQDPQFLISFYEKMQSDKGSIPDRFSAQQFSDYHSELNMSSLELGDSALYFCASSLSSGKDTYEQYFGPGTRLTVT.

The chain recombines TRBV11-2 with TRBJ2-7, with TRBD2 identical over 8 bases. Germline loops: CDR1 SGHAT, CDR2 FQNNGV. This CDR3 comprises 14 residues. The V gene end was trimmed by 3 bases and the J gene end by 2 bases; junction bases not matched to a gene: 3. The CDR3 protein is CASSLWRGAYEQYF. As DNA, the CDR3 is TGTGCCAGCAGCTTGTGGCGGGGGGCCTACGAGCAGTACTTC.

Only one count was recorded for this clone. J is TRBJ2-7 and V is TRBV5-1, with TRBD1 matching 8 bases. The germline CDR1 and CDR2 sequences are SGHRS and YFSETQ. The CDR3 runs 13 residues. V lost 3 bases and J lost 6; bases outside the gene matches: 5. The CDR3, as DNA: TGCGCCAGCAGCTGGGACAGGTTGGGCGAGCAGTACTTC. It encodes CASSWDRLGEQYF.

The chain uses TRBV9 and TRBJ2-1, with 7 bases identical to TRBD2. This CDR3 is built from 16 residues. CDR1 SGDLS and CDR2 YYNGEE come from the germline V gene. The ends lost 0 bases at V and 7 bases at J; junction bases unmatched: 10. The CDR3 nucleotides are TGTGCCAGCAGCGTAGTTGGGGGAGGGCCGGAGAATGAGCAGTTCTTC. Translation: CASSVVGGGPENEQFF. Variable domain in full (rest from reference TRBV9 and TRBJ2-1): DSGVTQTPKHLITATGQRVTLRCSPRSGDLSVYWYQQSLDQGLQFLIQYYNGEERAKGNILERFSAQQFPDLHSELNLSSLELGDSALYFCASSVVGGGPENEQFFGPGTRLTVL.

The chain couples TRBV6-6 to TRBJ1-5; perhaps TRBD1 as D (5 bases). In germline, CDR1 is MNHNY, CDR2 SVGAGI (reference sequence). The V end lost 6 bases, the J end lost 2 bases, and 14 bases lay between the germline ends. The CDR3 extends over 15 amino acids. The CDR3 bases are TGTGCCAGCAGCGGGGCCCCTGAAGGCAATCAGCCCCAGCATTTT. Its translation is CASSGAPEGNQPQHF.

V gene TRBV6-5 combines with J gene TRBJ2-3; 9 bases are shared with TRBD2. The V and J ends lost 3 bases and 1 base, in that order; junction bases with no gene match: 5. The germline V gene has CDR1 MNHEY and CDR2 SVGAGI. CDR3 length equals 16 residues. The CDR3 DNA reads TGTGCCAGCAGTTATTATAGCGGGAGAGGCACAGATACGCAGTATTTT. Translation: CASSYYSGRGTDTQYF.

CDR3 sequence: CASGLVVAGLILDTQYF. Here the CDR3 DNA reads TGTGCTAGTGGTTTGGTAGTCGCAGGGCTTATTCTTGATACGCAGTATTTT. This sequence joins TRBV12-5 and TRBJ2-3; tentatively, D is TRBD1 (5 bases). The CDR3 contains 17 residues. From germline, CDR1 is LGHNT and CDR2 FRNRAP. Trimming pared 0 bases from V and 6 bases from J, leaving 19 bases between. Combining the CDR3 with reference TRBV12-5 and TRBJ2-3 gives the whole variable domain DARVTQTPRHKVTEMGQEVTMRCQPILGHNTVFWYRQTMMQGLELLAYFRNRAPLDDSGMPKDRFSAEMPDATLATLKIQPSEPRDSAVYFCASGLVVAGLILDTQYFGPGTRLTVL.

The chain employs TRBV12-5 and TRBJ1-2, with 8 bases aligning to TRBD1. This CDR3 contains 15 residues. Unmatched junction bases numbered 13, after V lost 5 bases and J lost 8 bases. Germline CDR1 is LGHNT and CDR2 is FRNRAP. The CDR3, as DNA: TGTGCTAGTGGTCCCAATCAGGGGGCTGGAGGGGGCTACACCTTC. Translated: CASGPNQGAGGGYTF.

This chain's CDR3 is CSVELTDSGNTIYF. CDR3 sequence (DNA): TGCAGCGTTGAATTGACGGACTCTGGAAACACCATATATTTT. The chain is built from TRBV29-1 and TRBJ1-3; D ambiguous. CDR3 length equals 14 residues. Germline V lookup: CDR1 SQVTM, CDR2 ANQGSEA. With 2 bases removed from V and 0 bases from J, the gap between germline ends came to 8 bases.

On this clone itself: This same CDR3 is encoded by further DNA sequences in the sample. V and J are TRBV4-1 and TRBJ2-5; perhaps TRBD2 as D (6 bases). The germline V and J ends were trimmed by 0 bases and 8 bases, with 10 bases remaining between them. The germline CDR1 and CDR2 sequences are MGHRA and YSYEKL. The CDR3 is made up of 13 amino acids. For the CDR3, the DNA is TGCGCCAGCAGCCAAGATAGGGAGGAAACCCAGTACTTC. Its translation: CASSQDREETQYF.

The chain employs TRBV19 and TRBJ1-2; weak D call: TRBD1 (5 bases). The CDR3 has 15 amino acids. V gave up 2 bases and J gave up 8 bases, with 18 bases separating them. Germline CDR1 LNHDA, CDR2 SQIVND (reference sequence). CDR3 nucleotides: TGTGCCAGTAGTATATCCATCGGGGACCTCCCAGGCTACACCTTC. Protein product: CASSISIGDLPGYTF.

The gene calls are TRBV7-2 and TRBJ2-7; possibly TRBD1 for D (6 bases). The CDR3 is 13 residues long. The germline V and J ends were trimmed by 5 bases and 5 bases, with 13 bases remaining between them. Germline V gene lookup returns CDR1 SGHTA and CDR2 FQGNSA. The CDR3 sequence: CASSADRFHEQYF. DNA for the CDR3: TGTGCCAGCAGCGCAGACAGGTTCCACGAGCAGTACTTC.

The chain joins TRBV19 to TRBJ1-1; TRBD1 is a possible D gene (5 bases). Per the germline V gene, CDR1 is LNHDA and CDR2 is SQIVND (reference sequence). Trimming took off 1 base at V and 3 bases at J, with 6 bases between the two ends. This CDR3 spans 13 amino acids. This chain's CDR3 is CASSIVGDTEAFF. The CDR3 bases are TGTGCCAGTAGTATAGTAGGGGACACTGAAGCTTTCTTT.

This clone was seen only once. The V gene is TRBV9, the J gene TRBJ2-7; 9 bases are shared with TRBD1. Germline V lookup: CDR1 SGDLS, CDR2 YYNGEE. The CDR3 covers 14 residues. V was pared by 6 bases and J by 6 bases, with 10 bases of the junction left unmatched. CDR3 loop: CASNQGQGSSEQYF. DNA of the CDR3: TGTGCCAGCAACCAGGGACAGGGCAGTTCCGAGCAGTACTTC. Complete variable domain (other parts from reference TRBV9 and TRBJ2-7): DSGVTQTPKHLITATGQRVTLRCSPRSGDLSVYWYQQSLDQGLQFLIQYYNGEERAKGNILERFSAQQFPDLHSELNLSSLELGDSALYFCASNQGQGSSEQYFGPGTRLTVT.